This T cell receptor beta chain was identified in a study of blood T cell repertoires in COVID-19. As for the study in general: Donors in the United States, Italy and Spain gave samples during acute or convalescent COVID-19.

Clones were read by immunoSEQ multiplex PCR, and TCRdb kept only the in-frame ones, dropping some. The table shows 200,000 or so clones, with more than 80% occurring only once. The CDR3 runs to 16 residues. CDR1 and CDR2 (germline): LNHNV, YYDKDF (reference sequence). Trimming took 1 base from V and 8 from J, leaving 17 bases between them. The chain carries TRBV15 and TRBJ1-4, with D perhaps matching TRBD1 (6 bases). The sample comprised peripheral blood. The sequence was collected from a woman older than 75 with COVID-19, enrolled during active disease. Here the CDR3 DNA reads TGTGCCACCAGCAGAGCCAGGGGAAGCTTTCGGGAAAAACTGTTTTTT. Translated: CATSRARGSFREKLFF.